These 16 T cell receptor beta chains were sequenced from one sample in a study of beta chain features in type 1 diabetes. Findings of the study overall: In every one of the four CD4+ subsets, TCRB CDR3s were moderately but significantly shorter in Type 1 diabetes patients.

The authors reverse transcribed all of the isolated RNA, so sequencing captured expressed TCRB transcripts. Data came from immunoSEQ multiplex PCR; TCRdb stores just in-frame clones and leaves some out. The profile shows 50,000 or so clones, under 45% of them singletons. Their antigens are not known. Sequencing was performed on Tregs from blood. All receptors derive from a man aged 30-40 years with type 1 diabetes.

This clone ranks as medium-sized. This chain links TRBV7-3 with TRBJ2-3; 10 positions match TRBD2. Germline CDR1 SGHTA, CDR2 FQGTGA. Unmatched junction bases numbered 3, after V lost 5 bases and J lost 4 bases. This CDR3 spans 14 amino acids. CDR3 in DNA: TGTGCCAGCAGCGCTAGCGGGAGCGCAGATACGCAGTATTTT. Amino acid sequence: CASSASGSADTQYF.

This clone has only one observation. CDR3 coding DNA: TGTGCCAGTAGTATTAGTCGGACGGAAGCGGGAGGTTATTTCGCAGATACGCAGTATTTT. Residues: CASSISRTEAGGYFADTQYF. The chain has TRBV19 and TRBJ2-3; 9 bases are a match to TRBD2. The germline V gene has CDR1 LNHDA and CDR2 SQIVND (reference sequence). The V and J ends lost 3 bases and 4 bases, in that order; junction bases with no gene match: 20. The CDR3 length is 20 residues.

The J gene is TRBJ2-6, the V gene TRBV25-1; D is undetermined. The length of the CDR3 is 17 residues. CDR1 is MGHDK, CDR2 SYGVNS, per germline. V lost 3 bases and J 0 bases, leaving 12 bases between the germline ends. CDR3 sequence reads: CASSDPGSNSGANVLTF. As DNA, the CDR3 is TGTGCCAGCAGTGACCCCGGGTCCAACTCTGGGGCCAACGTCCTGACTTTC.

The CDR3 nucleotides are TGTGCCAGCAGGGGGACAGGGTGGAATGAGCAGTTCTTC. Protein: CASRGTGWNEQFF. The chain combines TRBV7-9 with TRBJ2-1, with 9 nucleotides matching TRBD1. The CDR3 runs 13 residues. V was pared by 6 bases and J by 7 bases, with 4 bases of the junction left unmatched. CDR1 is SEHNR and CDR2 is FQNEAQ in the germline V gene (reference sequence).

The CDR3 sequence is CSHMGLAGSDTQYF. The DNA for the CDR3 is TGCAGCCACATGGGACTAGCGGGATCCGATACGCAGTATTTT. This chain links TRBV29-1 with TRBJ2-3, with 13 bases matching TRBD2. J gave up 6 bases and V 8 bases, and 8 bases lay outside the gene matches. The CDR3 has 14 residues. Looked up from germline, CDR1 is SQVTM and CDR2 is ANQGSEA.

The chain employs TRBV28 and TRBJ1-5; weak D call: TRBD1 (6 bases). Trimming took 6 bases from V and 4 from J, leaving 16 bases between them. The CDR3 extends over 15 amino acids. Germline CDR1 is MDHEN and CDR2 is SYDVKM. The CDR3 sequence: CASRSNRVWNQPQHF. DNA of the CDR3: TGTGCCAGCAGATCCAACAGGGTATGGAATCAGCCCCAGCATTTT.

In its sample, this clone was seen a few times. The V and J genes are TRBV7-9 and TRBJ1-1, with 12 bases matching TRBD1. This CDR3 has 15 residues. The trim removed 5 bases at V and 6 bases at J, leaving 7 bases unmatched. The germline CDR1 and CDR2 sequences are SEHNR and FQNEAQ (reference sequence). The CDR3 DNA is TGTGCCAGCAGCGGGCGGGACAGGGGGCGAGCTGAAGCTTTCTTT. Translation: CASSGRDRGRAEAFF.

In this sample, this clone turned up a few times. The CDR3 reads CAWSTTTGTEAFF. CDR3 DNA: TGTGCCTGGAGTACAACTACAGGTACTGAAGCTTTCTTT. The rearrangement links TRBV30 to TRBJ1-1; D perhaps matches TRBD1 (5 bases). Germline CDR1 reads GTSNPN; CDR2 reads SVGIG (reference sequence). V was trimmed by 2 bases and J by 5 bases, leaving 12 bases between them. The CDR3 length is 13 residues.

This clone showed up just a few times. V usage is TRBV7-6 and J usage is TRBJ2-7, with 7 bases that match TRBD1. J lost 4 bases, V lost 3 bases, and 6 bases had no gene match. The CDR3 spans 14 residues. The V gene's germline CDR1 is SGHVS and CDR2 FNYEAQ. CDR3 bases: TGTGCCAGCAGCTTGACAAGGGGGCGTTACGAGCAGTACTTC. This translates into CASSLTRGRYEQYF. Complete variable domain (other parts from reference TRBV7-6 and TRBJ2-7): GAGVSQSPRYKVTKRGQDVALRCDPISGHVSLYWYRQALGQGPEFLTYFNYEAQQDKSGLPNDRFSAERPEGSISTLTIQRTEQRDSAMYRCASSLTRGRYEQYFGPGTRLTVT.

This clone was seen repeatedly, ten times or more. The rearrangement uses TRBV10-3 and TRBJ2-2; no reliable D call. Germline values: CDR1 ENHRY, CDR2 SYGVKD. The germline V and J ends were trimmed by 6 bases and 4 bases, with 6 bases remaining between them. The CDR3 spans 12 residues. The CDR3 DNA is TGTGCCATCAGCCTAGGCACCGGGGAGCTGTTTTTT. Encoded protein: CAISLGTGELFF.

The chain carries TRBV5-4 and TRBJ1-2; 7 bases align to TRBD1. Germline CDR1 SGHNT, CDR2 YYREEE (reference sequence). The ends lost 4 bases at V and 5 bases at J; junction bases unmatched: 11. The CDR3 has 15 amino acids. Here the CDR3 reads CASSLPGTERYGYTF. The DNA for the CDR3 is TGTGCCAGCAGCCTCCCGGGGACAGAAAGATATGGCTACACCTTC.

The V call is TRBV10-3, the J call TRBJ2-5, with D uncertain. The DNA end favors TRBJ2-7, so the J call may be wrong. Germline V lookup: CDR1 ENHRY, CDR2 SYGVKD. The CDR3 extends over 15 amino acids. The CDR3 nucleotides read TGTGCCATCAGTGACGGCACAGCCTCCTCCTACGAGCAGTACTTC. Its protein product is CAISDGTASSYEQYF.

The chain uses TRBV6-1 and TRBJ1-2, with D possibly matching TRBD1 (6 bases). Trimming left V 10 bases short and J 8 bases short, with 20 bases between. CDR1 and CDR2 (germline): MNHNS, SASEGT. CDR3 length equals 13 residues. The CDR3 coding sequence is TGTGCCACCGACAGGCGGACAGATCAGGGCTACACCTTC. Its translation is CATDRRTDQGYTF.

The V gene is TRBV7-6, the J gene TRBJ2-3; 8 nucleotides align to TRBD2. Germline V gene data show CDR1 as SGHVS and CDR2 as FNYEAQ. V shed 4 bases and J 1 base; nucleotides not matched to a gene: 7. This CDR3 region has 16 residues. CDR3: CASSSSSGFGTDTQYF. CDR3 DNA sequence: TGTGCCAGCAGCTCGTCTAGCGGGTTTGGCACAGATACGCAGTATTTT.

As for this clone: Within the sample, other DNA sequences also encode this same CDR3. J is TRBJ1-2 and V is TRBV18, with D possibly TRBD1 on 5 matching bases. The CDR3 consists of 14 residues. V was trimmed by 1 base and J by 3 bases, leaving 9 bases between them. Germline loops: CDR1 KGHSH, CDR2 LQKENI. CDR3 sequence reads: CASSPRTGDYGYTF. CDR3 nucleotides: TGTGCCAGCTCACCACGTACGGGGGACTATGGCTACACCTTC.

Here the CDR3 reads CASSTGQGFYEQYF. In nucleotides, the CDR3 is TGTGCCAGCAGCACGGGACAGGGATTCTACGAGCAGTACTTC. The chain uses TRBV7-2 and TRBJ2-7; TRBD1 matches at 9 bases. V shed 5 bases, J shed 3 bases, and the junction held 5 bases outside the gene matches. Germline assignment: CDR1 SGHTA and CDR2 FQGNSA. This CDR3 is 14 amino acids long.